The rows below give T cell receptor beta chains drawn from one sample of a study of blood T cells in healthy people across ages. TCRdb used MiXCR to reprocess the 5' RACE reads, holding one entry per CDR3 protein. The data show some 1.6 million distinct CDR3 sequences, about 32% seen once. Sequencing was performed on blood. All receptors come from a woman under 40 in good health. Both conserved end residues are part of each CDR3. Fields, in order: CDR3 protein, CDR3 DNA, clone size, D gene, J gene, V gene. The D gene is left open where the match is weak. The size field is filled for only some rows; it gives once, few, many or a size class.

CASSLLAVTNTGELFF	TGTGCCAGCAGCTTACTAGCAGTCACGAACACCGGGGAGCTGTTTTTT	-	-	TRBJ2-2	TRBV7-9
CASILPSGVGEQYF	TGTGCCAGCATATTGCCTAGCGGGGTGGGCGAGCAGTACTTC	-	TRBD2	TRBJ2-7	TRBV2
CASSLWGSGGASYNEQFF	TGCGCCAGCAGCTTGTGGGGTAGCGGGGGGGCCAGTTACAATGAGCAGTTCTTC	few	TRBD2	TRBJ2-1	TRBV5-1
CAISELAGGVPDTQYF	TGTGCCATCAGTGAGTTAGCGGGAGGGGTTCCAGATACGCAGTATTTT	-	TRBD2	TRBJ2-3	TRBV10-3
CASQRGGSTDTQYF	TGTGCCAGCCAGCGGGGGGGCAGTACAGATACGCAGTATTTT	few	TRBD2	TRBJ2-3	TRBV27
CASSLIAGTMTQYF	TGTGCCAGCAGCTTAATCGCAGGGACGATGACCCAGTACTTC	few	-	TRBJ2-5	TRBV7-9
CASSGGQGFAEAFF	TGCGCCAGCAGCGGGGGACAGGGATTCGCCGAAGCTTTCTTT	few	TRBD1	TRBJ1-1	TRBV5-1
CASSRSGTSYEQYF	TGCGCCAGCAGTCGGAGCGGGACGTCCTACGAGCAGTACTTC	-	TRBD2	TRBJ2-7	TRBV5-1
CASSSIPGQGGEQYF	TGCGCCAGCAGCAGCATCCCGGGACAGGGGGGTGAGCAGTACTTC	few	TRBD1	TRBJ2-7	TRBV5-1
CASSFPPDAGSNQPQHF	TGTGCCAGCAGCTTCCCCCCGGATGCTGGAAGCAATCAGCCCCAGCATTTT	few	-	TRBJ1-5	TRBV7-2
CASSLPGSNTDTQYF	TGCGCCAGCAGCTTGCCTGGGAGCAACACAGATACGCAGTATTTT	-	-	TRBJ2-3	TRBV5-1
CASSIGTTASYEQYF	TGTGCCAGCAGCATAGGGACGACAGCCTCCTACGAGCAGTACTTC	few	-	TRBJ2-7	TRBV28
CSASYTGQETQYF	TGCAGTGCTAGTTATACGGGACAAGAGACCCAGTACTTC	many	-	TRBJ2-5	TRBV20-1
CASSPTGEDGYTF	TGTGCCAGCAGCCCGACAGGGGAAGACGGCTACACCTTC	many	TRBD1	TRBJ1-2	TRBV6-6
CSARSTEAFF	TGCAGTGCGCGATCGACTGAAGCTTTCTTT	-	-	TRBJ1-1	TRBV20-1
CSATRDPSSYNEQFF	TGCAGTGCTACCCGGGACCCCAGTTCCTACAATGAGCAGTTCTTC	many	-	TRBJ2-1	TRBV20-1
CASSSGTGLPNEQFF	TGTGCCAGCAGTTCCGGGACAGGGCTACCGAATGAGCAGTTCTTC	few	TRBD1	TRBJ2-1	TRBV6-5
CASSGIDTQYF	TGCGCCAGCAGTGGGATAGATACGCAGTATTTT	few	-	TRBJ2-3	TRBV10-2
CASSLWAGTGYTDTQYF	TGTGCCAGCAGTTTATGGGCCGGGACTGGGTACACAGATACGCAGTATTTT	-	-	TRBJ2-3	TRBV27
CASSTGGWPQHF	TGTGCCAGCAGTACAGGGGGCTGGCCCCAGCATTTT	-	TRBD1	TRBJ1-5	TRBV27
CASSEISGRDGYTF	TGTGCCAGCAGTGAAATATCAGGCAGGGATGGCTACACCTTC	-	-	TRBJ1-2	TRBV6-1
CASSQDRLAGAREQYF	TGCGCCAGCAGCCAAGACCGACTAGCGGGAGCCCGGGAGCAGTACTTC	few	TRBD2	TRBJ2-7	TRBV4-1
CSARVTREGWDEQFF	TGCAGTGCCAGAGTAACCAGGGAGGGTTGGGATGAGCAGTTCTTC	-	TRBD2	TRBJ2-1	TRBV20-1
CASSLESFYGYTF	TGCGCCAGCAGCTTGGAATCGTTCTATGGCTACACCTTC	few	-	TRBJ1-2	TRBV5-1
CASSPHFGTDTQYF	TGTGCCAGCAGCCCCCATTTCGGCACAGATACGCAGTATTTT	-	-	TRBJ2-3	TRBV9
CASSQVELNSPLHF	TGTGCCAGCAGCCAAGTTGAGCTTAATTCACCCCTCCACTTT	-	-	TRBJ1-6	TRBV3-1
CASSVWGQGVGEQYF	TGTGCCAGCAGTGTATGGGGACAGGGGGTCGGCGAGCAGTACTTC	-	TRBD1	TRBJ2-7	TRBV2
CVSSLDGLAPGLYEQYF	TGCGTCAGCAGCTTGGACGGACTAGCCCCGGGGCTCTACGAGCAGTACTTC	-	TRBD2	TRBJ2-7	TRBV5-1
CSVAPFTGFEQYF	TGCAGCGTTGCCCCATTTACAGGGTTCGAGCAGTACTTC	few	-	TRBJ2-7	TRBV29-1
CASSRAGGNTEAFF	TGTGCCAGCAGTCGCGCAGGGGGGAACACTGAAGCTTTCTTT	few	TRBD1	TRBJ1-1	TRBV12-3/TRBV12-4
CASSSRGLEDYGYTF	TGTGCCAGTAGCAGTCGGGGTTTGGAGGACTATGGCTACACCTTC	-	-	TRBJ1-2	TRBV19
CASSLGENHYQETQYF	TGTGCCAGCAGCTTAGGCGAAAATCACTACCAAGAGACCCAGTACTTC	few	-	TRBJ2-5	TRBV7-8
CASSQGLAGGATGEQYF	TGCGCCAGCAGCCAAGGACTAGCGGGGGGCGCGACAGGCGAGCAGTACTTC	many	TRBD2	TRBJ2-7	TRBV4-1
CASSLDPPRRVGRLNTQYF	TGTGCCAGCAGTTTAGACCCCCCGAGGAGGGTGGGGCGGTTAAACACGCAGTATTTT	-	-	TRBJ2-3	TRBV27
CASSLYQGWDSPLHF	TGTGCCAGCAGCTTATATCAGGGGTGGGATTCACCCCTCCACTTT	-	-	TRBJ1-6	TRBV7-2
CASSGRPPVVEQYF	TGTGCCAGCAGTGGGCGGCCTCCAGTAGTCGAGCAGTACTTC	-	-	TRBJ2-7	TRBV6-1